This passage covers 10 T cell receptor beta chains from one sample sequenced in a study of blood T cell repertoires in COVID-19. Profiling relied on immunoSEQ multiplex PCR, and the TCRdb table lists in-frame clones only, not all of them. The sample contains 250,000 to 300,000 clones, about 83% of which appear only once. Source material: peripheral blood. All receptors derive from a man older than 75 with acute or convalescent COVID-19.

The chain employs TRBV18 and TRBJ2-1, with 15 bases that match TRBD2. Germline loops: CDR1 KGHSH, CDR2 LQKENI. J lost 9 bases, V lost 3 bases, and 9 bases had no gene match. The CDR3 is 17 amino acids. This CDR3 is CASSPLGLAGGIGEQFF. The CDR3 region has the DNA TGTGCCAGCTCACCTCTCGGACTAGCGGGAGGGATAGGTGAGCAGTTCTTC.

This chain joins TRBV3-1 (or the pseudogene TRBV3-2) and TRBJ1-6; tentatively, D is TRBD1 (5 bases). This CDR3 is built from 13 residues. Trimming took off 4 bases at V and 11 bases at J, with 12 bases between the two ends. Germline lookup yields CDR1 LGHDT and CDR2 YNNKEL (reference sequence). The DNA of the CDR3 is TGTGCCAGCAGCCCCACTACGACAGCACCCCTCCACTTT. This translates into CASSPTTTAPLHF.

The V gene is TRBV5-5, the J gene TRBJ1-4; 7 positions agree with TRBD1. J gave up 8 bases and V 4 bases, and 11 bases lay outside the gene matches. This CDR3 is built from 15 residues. The germline V gene has CDR1 SGHKS and CDR2 YYEKEE (reference sequence). The CDR3 DNA is TGTGCCAGCAGCCCTATGGCGACAGGGAAAGAAAAACTGTTTTTT. Protein sequence: CASSPMATGKEKLFF.

The V gene is TRBV3-1 (or the pseudogene TRBV3-2), the J gene TRBJ2-1, with 13 bases fitting TRBD2. Trimming took 4 bases from V and 7 from J; bases not matched to a gene: 10. Per the germline V gene, CDR1 is LGHDT and CDR2 is YNNKEL (reference sequence). There are 17 residues in the CDR3. The CDR3 here is CASSPSRTSGRGNEQFF. The CDR3 DNA reads as TGTGCCAGCAGCCCCTCCCGGACTAGCGGGAGAGGGAATGAGCAGTTCTTC.

The CDR3 loop is CASSQPGQGLNEQFF. The CDR3 region has the DNA TGTGCCAGCAGCCAGCCGGGACAGGGCCTCAATGAGCAGTTCTTC. This chain links TRBV16 with TRBJ2-1; 9 nucleotides line up with TRBD1. In germline, CDR1 is KGHSY, CDR2 FQNENV. CDR3 length equals 15 residues. The ends lost 3 bases at V and 6 bases at J; junction bases unmatched: 6.

The chain combines TRBV19 with TRBJ2-1, with TRBD2 matching 14 bases. V dropped 4 bases and J dropped 2; count of bases not matched to a gene: 10. Germline values: CDR1 LNHDA, CDR2 SQIVND (reference sequence). There are 19 residues in the CDR3. CDR3 residues: CASSTGLAGGRPPYNEQFF. In nucleotides, the CDR3 is TGTGCCAGTAGTACCGGACTAGCGGGGGGCCGTCCTCCCTACAATGAGCAGTTCTTC.

V and J are TRBV28 and TRBJ2-4, with TRBD2 identical over 16 bases. This CDR3 is built from 16 residues. Unmatched junction bases numbered 6, after V lost 6 bases and J lost 7 bases. Germline-derived CDR1 and CDR2 are MDHEN and SYDVKM. CDR3: CASSKGLAGGGNIQYF. CDR3 coding DNA: TGTGCCAGCAGCAAGGGACTAGCGGGAGGGGGGAACATTCAGTACTTC.

The chain couples TRBV5-8 to TRBJ1-5; no firm D call. Germline V CDR1 and CDR2: SGHTS, YDEGEE. V lost 0 bases and J 4 bases, leaving 8 bases between the germline ends. This CDR3 has 14 amino acids. In DNA, the CDR3 is TGTGCCAGCAGCTTGGCCGGTGAGAATCAGCCCCAGCATTTT. Translation: CASSLAGENQPQHF.

The chain links TRBV5-1 to TRBJ2-1; 9 bases are shared with TRBD2. V lost 7 bases to trimming and J lost 9 bases; unmatched junction nucleotides: 23. This CDR3 is 18 amino acids long. In germline, CDR1 is SGHRS, CDR2 YFSETQ. The DNA for the CDR3 is TGCGCCAGCGGGAGGGGGGCTTGGAGTAGCGGGAGCGGTGGTGAGCAGTTCTTC. This codes for CASGRGAWSSGSGGEQFF.

CDR3 loop: CASSIGQGDSEQYF. The CDR3 DNA follows: TGTGCCAGTAGCATCGGACAGGGGGACTCCGAGCAGTACTTC. The gene calls are TRBV19 and TRBJ2-7, with 10 bases aligning to TRBD1. The germline V gene has CDR1 LNHDA and CDR2 SQIVND (reference sequence). The CDR3 contains 14 residues. J lost 6 bases, V lost 6 bases, and 8 bases had no gene match.